A selection of T cell receptor beta chains follows, all from one sample in a study of T cell repertoires in cytomegalovirus infection. TCRdb analysed the reads with MiXCR anew, one entry per CDR3 protein. Altogether 150,000 to 200,000 distinct CDR3 sequences are present, 8% to 10% being singletons, with the ten largest covering about 4.2%. The sequencing sample was made of PBMCs. The receptor source for this set is a human donor in good health (CMV status not recorded). Some clones in this sample may be carry-over from other donors' samples. Each CDR3 is given with its conserved first and last residue. D genes are given only for firm matches. Part of the rows lack a size; the others show once, few, many or a class for expanded clones.

abundance: few; d_gene: TRBD2; j_gene: TRBJ2-1; v_gene: TRBV20-1; CDR3nt: TGCAGTGCTAGCCTAGCGGGGGGCCTTTACAATGAGCAGTTCTTC; CDR3aa: CSASLAGGLYNEQFF
abundance: many; d_gene: TRBD1; j_gene: TRBJ1-2; v_gene: TRBV15; CDR3nt: TGTGCCACCAGCAGGGACAGGAACTATGGCTACACCTTC; CDR3aa: CATSRDRNYGYTF
abundance: many; d_gene: .; j_gene: TRBJ2-2; v_gene: TRBV12-3/TRBV12-4; CDR3nt: TGTGCCAGCAGTCCCTTCGGCAAGAACACCGGGGAGCTGTTTTTT; CDR3aa: CASSPFGKNTGELFF
abundance: many; d_gene: TRBD2; j_gene: TRBJ2-3; v_gene: TRBV29-1; CDR3nt: TGCAGCGTTGCGGTGGCTAGCGGCCGCACAGATACGCAGTATTTT; CDR3aa: CSVAVASGRTDTQYF
abundance: .; d_gene: TRBD2; j_gene: TRBJ2-1; v_gene: TRBV6-5; CDR3nt: TGTGCCAGCAGGGGCCTAGCGGCCCTAGGGAATGAGCAGTTCTTC; CDR3aa: CASRGLAALGNEQFF
abundance: many; d_gene: TRBD2; j_gene: TRBJ2-1; v_gene: TRBV28; CDR3nt: TGTGCCAGCACTGGCGGGAGAGATGAGCAGTTCTTC; CDR3aa: CASTGGRDEQFF
abundance: .; d_gene: TRBD1; j_gene: TRBJ2-5; v_gene: TRBV7-9; CDR3nt: TGTGCCAGCAGTCGAGTTGACAGGGCAGAGACCCAGTACTTC; CDR3aa: CASSRVDRAETQYF
abundance: few; d_gene: .; j_gene: TRBJ1-1; v_gene: TRBV28; CDR3nt: TGTGCCAGCAGTACCACAGGGATGACTGAAGCTTTCTTT; CDR3aa: CASSTTGMTEAFF
abundance: many; d_gene: .; j_gene: TRBJ2-7; v_gene: TRBV7-6; CDR3nt: TGTGCCAGCAGCTTACAACCCGACAGAACCTACGAGCAGTACTTC; CDR3aa: CASSLQPDRTYEQYF
abundance: .; d_gene: TRBD1; j_gene: TRBJ1-3; v_gene: TRBV6-6; CDR3nt: TGTGCCAGCAGTTACTCGGATGCAGGGACAGGAACCTCTGGAAACACCATATATTTT; CDR3aa: CASSYSDAGTGTSGNTIYF
abundance: few; d_gene: TRBD2; j_gene: TRBJ2-3; v_gene: TRBV20-1; CDR3nt: TGCAGTGCTAGCGCCCTAGCGGGAGCTCATACGCAGTATTTT; CDR3aa: CSASALAGAHTQYF
abundance: many; d_gene: TRBD2; j_gene: TRBJ2-7; v_gene: TRBV28; CDR3nt: TGTGCCAGCAGACTAGCGGGGGGTAATTCCTACGAGCAGTACTTC; CDR3aa: CASRLAGGNSYEQYF
abundance: few; d_gene: .; j_gene: TRBJ1-5; v_gene: TRBV28; CDR3nt: TGTGCCAGCAGATCGTACGGAGATCAGCCCCAGCATTTT; CDR3aa: CASRSYGDQPQHF
abundance: .; d_gene: .; j_gene: TRBJ2-7; v_gene: TRBV3-1; CDR3nt: TGTGCCAGCAGCCAAGATCAGGGAGGCCCCTACGAGCAGTACTTC; CDR3aa: CASSQDQGGPYEQYF
abundance: many; d_gene: TRBD2; j_gene: TRBJ2-1; v_gene: TRBV7-2; CDR3nt: TGTGCCAGCAGCTTTAGAGTCAGTAGCGGGATGATGAGCTCCTACAATGAGCAGTTCTTC; CDR3aa: CASSFRVSSGMMSSYNEQFF
abundance: .; d_gene: .; j_gene: TRBJ1-1; v_gene: TRBV7-8; CDR3nt: TGTGCCAGCAGCTTAACAAGCATGAACACTGAAGCTTTCTTT; CDR3aa: CASSLTSMNTEAFF
abundance: many; d_gene: TRBD1; j_gene: TRBJ2-7; v_gene: TRBV7-9; CDR3nt: TGTGCCAGCAGTCAATACAGGGGGAGCCCCTACGAGCAGTACTTC; CDR3aa: CASSQYRGSPYEQYF
abundance: many; d_gene: .; j_gene: TRBJ2-1; v_gene: TRBV7-9; CDR3nt: TGTGCCAGCAGCCCACAGGCGAATGAGCAGTTCTTC; CDR3aa: CASSPQANEQFF
abundance: few; d_gene: .; j_gene: TRBJ2-2; v_gene: TRBV24-1; CDR3nt: TGTGCCACCAGTGATTTACGAGGAAACACCGGGGAGCTGTTTTTT; CDR3aa: CATSDLRGNTGELFF
abundance: few; d_gene: .; j_gene: TRBJ2-2; v_gene: TRBV18; CDR3nt: TGTGCCAGCTCGGAAAGAAACACCGGGGAGCTGTTTTTT; CDR3aa: CASSERNTGELFF
abundance: few; d_gene: .; j_gene: TRBJ1-6; v_gene: TRBV2; CDR3nt: TGTGCCAGCGGAATGGACAACTATAATTCACCCCTCCACTTT; CDR3aa: CASGMDNYNSPLHF
abundance: .; d_gene: TRBD1; j_gene: TRBJ2-7; v_gene: TRBV10-3; CDR3nt: TGTGCCATCAGTACCGGGACAGGACGCGAGCAGTACTTC; CDR3aa: CAISTGTGREQYF
abundance: many; d_gene: .; j_gene: TRBJ2-7; v_gene: TRBV7-8; CDR3nt: TGTGCCAGCATGCGGGACGGATACGAGCAGTACTTC; CDR3aa: CASMRDGYEQYF
abundance: many; d_gene: .; j_gene: TRBJ1-3; v_gene: TRBV7-9; CDR3nt: TGTGCCAGCAGCTTATCAGGAAACACCATATATTTT; CDR3aa: CASSLSGNTIYF